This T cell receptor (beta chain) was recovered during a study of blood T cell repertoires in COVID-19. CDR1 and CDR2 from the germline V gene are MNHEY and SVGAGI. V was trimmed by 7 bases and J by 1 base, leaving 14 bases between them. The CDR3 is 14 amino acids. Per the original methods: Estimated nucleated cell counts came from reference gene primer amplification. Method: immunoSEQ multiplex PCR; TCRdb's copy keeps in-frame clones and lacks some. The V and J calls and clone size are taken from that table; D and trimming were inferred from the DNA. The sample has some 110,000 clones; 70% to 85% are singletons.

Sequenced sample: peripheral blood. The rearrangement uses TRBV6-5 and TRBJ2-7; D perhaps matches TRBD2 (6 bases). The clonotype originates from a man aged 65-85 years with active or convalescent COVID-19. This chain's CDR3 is CASNQGGGSYEQYF. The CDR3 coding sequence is TGTGCCAGCAACCAGGGAGGCGGGTCCTACGAGCAGTACTTC.